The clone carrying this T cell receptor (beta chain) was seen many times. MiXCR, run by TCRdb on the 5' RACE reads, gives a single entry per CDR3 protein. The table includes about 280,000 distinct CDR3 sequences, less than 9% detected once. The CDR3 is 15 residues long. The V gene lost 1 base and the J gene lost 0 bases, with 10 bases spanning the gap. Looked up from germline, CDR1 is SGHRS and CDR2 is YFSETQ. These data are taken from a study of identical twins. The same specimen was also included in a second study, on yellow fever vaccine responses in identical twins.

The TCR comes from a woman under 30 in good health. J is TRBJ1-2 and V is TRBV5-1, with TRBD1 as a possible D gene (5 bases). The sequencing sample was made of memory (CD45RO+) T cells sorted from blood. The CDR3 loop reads CASSLSRGANYGYTF. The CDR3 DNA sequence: TGCGCCAGCAGCTTGAGTAGGGGAGCTAACTATGGCTACACCTTC.